This T cell receptor beta chain was obtained from a study of early T cells in non-severe SARS-CoV-2 infection. Study context: Investigators sequenced bulk RNA drawn from unsorted whole blood, and chains remained unpaired.

General study points: The matching step, a VDJdb search, favored anti-spike CD8 responses and missed private and CD4 specificities.

The library protocol tagged individual cDNA molecules with unique molecular identifiers. Via MiXCR, TCRdb re-called the 5' RACE reads, giving one row per CDR3 protein. The repertoire holds tens of thousands of distinct CDR3 sequences, with about 4.3% as singletons. This clonotype turned up a few times. Antigen: not known. The length of the CDR3 is 14 residues. Germline values: CDR1 SNHLY, CDR2 FYNNEI. Trimming pared 10 bases from V and 3 bases from J, leaving 16 bases between. The sequence was obtained from an adult who was a healthcare worker with PCR-confirmed SARS-CoV-2 infection or an uninfected control (not recorded which). The chain carries TRBV2 and TRBJ2-1; D is perhaps TRBD2 (7 bases). Source material: whole blood. CDR3 protein: CATRPGGHYNEQFF. CDR3 DNA sequence: TGTGCCACCCGACCGGGGGGACACTACAATGAGCAGTTCTTC.